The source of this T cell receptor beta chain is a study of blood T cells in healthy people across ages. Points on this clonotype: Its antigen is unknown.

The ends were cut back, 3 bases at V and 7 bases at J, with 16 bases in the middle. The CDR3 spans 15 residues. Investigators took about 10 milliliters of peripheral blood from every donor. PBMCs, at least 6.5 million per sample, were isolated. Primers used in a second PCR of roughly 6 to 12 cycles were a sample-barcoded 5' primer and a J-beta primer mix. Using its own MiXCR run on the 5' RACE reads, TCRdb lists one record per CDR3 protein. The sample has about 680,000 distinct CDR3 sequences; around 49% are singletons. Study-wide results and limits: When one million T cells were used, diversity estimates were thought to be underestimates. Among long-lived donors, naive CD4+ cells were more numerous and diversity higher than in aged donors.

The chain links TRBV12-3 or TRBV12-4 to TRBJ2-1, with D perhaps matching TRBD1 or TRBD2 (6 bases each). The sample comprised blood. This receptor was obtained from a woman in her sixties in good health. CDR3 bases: TGTGCCAGCAGTTTGAGGGGGGTTGGGTTGAATGAGCAGTTCTTC. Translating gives CASSLRGVGLNEQFF.